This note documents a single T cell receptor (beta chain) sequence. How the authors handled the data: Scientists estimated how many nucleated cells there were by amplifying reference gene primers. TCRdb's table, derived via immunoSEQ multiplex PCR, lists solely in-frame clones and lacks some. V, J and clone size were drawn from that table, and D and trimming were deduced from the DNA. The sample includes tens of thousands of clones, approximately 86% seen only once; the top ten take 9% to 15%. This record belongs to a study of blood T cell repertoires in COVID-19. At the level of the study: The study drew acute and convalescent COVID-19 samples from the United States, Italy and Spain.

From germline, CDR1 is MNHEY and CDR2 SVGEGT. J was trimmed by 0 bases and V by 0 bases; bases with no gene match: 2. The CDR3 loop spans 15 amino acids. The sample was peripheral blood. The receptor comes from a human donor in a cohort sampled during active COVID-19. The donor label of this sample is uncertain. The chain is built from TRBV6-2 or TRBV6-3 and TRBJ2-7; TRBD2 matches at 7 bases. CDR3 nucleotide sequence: TGTGCCAGCAGTTACTCGGGGGGGAGCTCCTACGAGCAGTACTTC. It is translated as CASSYSGGSSYEQYF.